This TCR beta chain came from a study of vaccination effects on CD4 cells after COVID-19. Study-level background: Post-vaccine samples followed the second dose by a median of 72 days. Study-wide results and limits: At late timepoints after vaccination, vaccine- and infection-induced clones shrank markedly.

ViraFEST assay sequencing came after antigen-specific CD4+ T cells were expanded with viral peptide pools. Culturing for 9 to 10 days preceded CD4+ T cell isolation. The cohort was immunized with two doses of either the BNT162b2 or mRNA-1273 vaccine. The researchers cultured approximately 2.1 million PBMC per well with about 10 IU/ml IL-2 and roughly 9.2 ug/ml peptides. Half-medium replacement with IL-2 medium occurred on days 3 and 7. As for this clone: The antigen remains unidentified.

Generated by immunoSEQ multiplex PCR, the TCRdb table keeps only in-frame clones and is missing some. The sample lists 64,000 or so clones, approximately 78% seen once, with 2% in the top ten. The ends were cut back, 10 bases at V and 7 bases at J, with 16 bases in the middle. The CDR3 totals 13 residues. Germline-derived CDR1 and CDR2 are SNHLY and FYNNEI. This sequence was found in a human donor who received a COVID-19 vaccine. The J gene is TRBJ1-4, the V gene TRBV2, with a tentative D call TRBD1 (6 bases). Specimen: CD4+ T cells from PBMCs cultured with HCoV-OC43 spike peptides, collected after COVID-19 vaccination. Subset given: HCoV-OC43 spike overlapping peptide pool stimulation. The CDR3 protein is CANKQGIGEKLFF. Written as DNA, the CDR3 is TGTGCCAACAAACAGGGCATTGGTGAAAAACTGTTTTTT.